Sequencing of this TCR beta chain was carried out in a study of long-term antiretroviral therapy in people with HIV. The wider study: Collection dates of the earliest samples fall about a decade before the 2015 immediate-ART recommendation.

Study results and limitations: Gathering of blood took place between 2004 and 2017, possibly under older ART regimens. ART adherence, viral resistance and therapy changes were undocumented.

A word on this clone: Its matching antigen is unknown.

Researchers report immunoSEQ v3.0 was run at survey level. Per-sample sequencing targets were roughly 35,000-55,000 T-cell genomes. The method was immunoSEQ multiplex PCR; TCRdb's version includes in-frame clones alone and lacks a portion of them. Of about 22,000 clones in the sample, 79% were seen once. J lost 4 bases, V lost 5 bases, and 8 bases had no gene match. Looked up from germline, CDR1 is LNHDA and CDR2 is SQIVND (reference sequence). The CDR3 is made up of 15 amino acids. Material: unsorted PBMCs, obtained 1.2 years after starting antiretroviral therapy. The chain uses TRBV19 and TRBJ2-5; 9 positions agree with TRBD1. The origin of this receptor is a woman in her 40s with HIV. For the CDR3, the DNA is TGTGCCAGTAGTCCCCGGACAGGGGATCGAGAGACCCAGTACTTC. Translated: CASSPRTGDRETQYF.